The clone carrying this T cell receptor (beta chain) turned up a few times. Other nucleotide sequences from this sample produce the same CDR3. Naive CD8 cells were CD45RO-negative, positively selected for CCR7, excluding terminally differentiated effector memory CD45RA+ cells. Clones were read by immunoSEQ multiplex PCR, and TCRdb kept only the in-frame ones, dropping some. Of some 2.1 million clones in the sample, about 94% were seen once. This entry is derived from a study of shared clonotypes between healthy human individuals. CDR1 is MGHRA and CDR2 is YSYEKL in the germline V gene. V shed 1 base and J shed 3 bases, with 6 bases lying between them. The CDR3 contains 13 residues.

The TCR comes from a young man in good health. The J gene is TRBJ1-1, the V gene TRBV4-1; tentatively, D is TRBD1 (5 bases). The sample was naive CD8+ T cells sorted from blood. Here the CDR3 reads CASSQVRDTEAFF. The DNA for the CDR3 is TGCGCCAGCAGCCAAGTCAGGGACACTGAAGCTTTCTTT.